This TCR beta chain was sequenced for a study of blood T cell repertoires in COVID-19 (dated by TCRdb to about 2020). Turning to the overall study: Collaborator samples came from the United States, Italy and Spain and covered acute and convalescent phases of COVID-19. A de-identified subject ID, COVID-19 status, age in years and sex were almost always included in the sample metadata. Where HLA class I and class II types were available, the types were taken from metadata supplied by the sample provider, not from assay-based typing. The samples were drawn from the first 160 participants of the ongoing ImmuneRACE study and from 950 to 1,500 subjects provided by 6 global collaborators. The repertoires were released in a freely available public database meant as a resource for research on the immune response to SARS-CoV-2. Deeply sampled blood TCRbeta repertoires from subjects exposed to, actively infected with, or recovered from COVID-19 were included in the dataset. The prospective study material was composed of cDNA or gDNA derived from T cells, B-cell-depleted T cells, or PBMCs. Summary of the overall study and its limitations: Clinical and demographic metadata were provided uncurated, with the amount varying by source and participant.

The junction shows trimming of 10 bases on V and 5 bases on J, plus 17 bases between the germline ends. The CDR3, from cysteine to phenylalanine, totals 13 residues. The read is trimmed to its CDR3 DNA, 39 bases read in frame from base 1. CDR1 and CDR2 (SGHAT, FQNNGV) derive from the germline V gene. The immunoSEQ Assay, a bias-controlled multiplex PCR, was used to amplify TCRbeta CDR3 regions from genomic DNA. From the authors' description of their analysis: The number of nucleated cells in each sample was estimated from the amplification of reference gene primers within the assay. To quantify the absolute abundance of each unique TCRbeta CDR3 rearrangement, sequence reads were collapsed and filtered. For each sample, productive Simpson clonality was calculated as the square root of Simpson's diversity index over productive rearrangements. Entries here come from immuneACCESS through TCRdb and include only in-frame sequences with V and J called. Some clones fail to appear in such tables; in the studies checked, an unresolved V gene covers under half of the shortfall, and the cause of the remainder is unknown. V, J and clone size are those of that table, while D and trimming were read from the DNA. The sample data list 140,000 to 150,000 clones, and 84% of these were observed just once. The ten most abundant clones make up approximately 10% of the sample.

Collaborating institutions collected whole blood in K2EDTA tubes following their own protocols. For TCRbeta analysis, collaborator samples were shipped as frozen whole blood, as isolated PBMCs, or as DNA extracted from either sample type. As to this clone: This clone's antigen is unknown. No per-base quality is available; no much larger clone lies one base away.

This receptor was taken from a man in his fifties or sixties with active or convalescent COVID-19. Here the chain combines TRBV11-2 and TRBJ1-1, with TRBD1 as a weak D call on 6 bases. Material: peripheral blood. The CDR3 here reads CATLGRGGTEAFF. Read as DNA, the sequence is TGTGCCACCCTGGGCAGGGGTGGAACTGAAGCTTTCTTT.